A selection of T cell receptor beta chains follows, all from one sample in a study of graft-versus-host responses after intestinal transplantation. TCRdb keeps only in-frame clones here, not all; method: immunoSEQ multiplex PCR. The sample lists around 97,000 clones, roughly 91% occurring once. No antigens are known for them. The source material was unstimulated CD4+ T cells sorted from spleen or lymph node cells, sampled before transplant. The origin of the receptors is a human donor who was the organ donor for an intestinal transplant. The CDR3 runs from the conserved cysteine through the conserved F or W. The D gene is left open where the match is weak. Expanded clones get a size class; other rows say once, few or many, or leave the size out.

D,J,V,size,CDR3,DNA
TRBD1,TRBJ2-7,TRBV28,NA,CASSLVGTGAYEQYF,TGTGCCAGCAGTTTGGTTGGGACAGGGGCCTACGAGCAGTACTTC
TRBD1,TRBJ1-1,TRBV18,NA,CASSSNRGKAFF,TGTGCCAGCTCATCAAACAGGGGTAAAGCTTTCTTT
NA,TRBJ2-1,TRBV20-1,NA,CSATRGNEQFF,TGCAGTGCTACCAGGGGCAATGAGCAGTTCTTC
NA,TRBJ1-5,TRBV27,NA,CASSLQGRLMQPQHF,TGTGCCAGCAGCCTACAGGGCAGATTGATGCAGCCCCAGCATTTT
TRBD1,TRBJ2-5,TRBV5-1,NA,CASSFDRVAETQYF,TGCGCCAGCAGCTTCGACAGGGTAGCAGAGACCCAGTACTTC
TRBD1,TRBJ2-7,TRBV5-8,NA,CASSLNSRDRGGFYEQYF,TGTGCCAGCAGCTTGAATAGCCGAGACAGGGGTGGATTCTACGAGCAGTACTTC
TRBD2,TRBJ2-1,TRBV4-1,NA,CASSLLLAGLYNEQFF,TGCGCCAGCAGCCTGTTACTAGCGGGATTGTACAATGAGCAGTTCTTC
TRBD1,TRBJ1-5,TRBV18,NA,CASSPDRGNQPQHF,TGTGCCAGCTCACCAGACAGGGGTAATCAGCCCCAGCATTTT
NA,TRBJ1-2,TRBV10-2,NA,CASSDRVSYGYTF,TGCGCCAGCAGTGACAGGGTGAGCTATGGCTACACCTTC
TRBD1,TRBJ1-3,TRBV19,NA,CASNYRQGGSGNTIYF,TGTGCCAGTAACTACAGACAGGGAGGCTCTGGAAACACCATATATTTT
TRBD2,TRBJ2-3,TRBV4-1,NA,CASSQTLAGSTDTQYF,TGCGCCAGCAGCCAAACCCTAGCGGGGAGCACAGATACGCAGTATTTT
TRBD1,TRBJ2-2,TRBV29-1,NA,CSVEGDSLTNTGELFF,TGCAGCGTTGAAGGGGACAGCCTAACGAACACCGGGGAGCTGTTTTTT
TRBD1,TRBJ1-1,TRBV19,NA,CASSIQGAPAAFF,TGTGCCAGTAGTATCCAGGGGGCGCCTGCAGCTTTCTTT
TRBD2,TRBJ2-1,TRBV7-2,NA,CASRELAGGTGEQFF,TGTGCCAGCAGGGAACTAGCGGGGGGCACCGGTGAGCAGTTCTTC
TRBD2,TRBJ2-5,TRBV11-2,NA,CASRIRAAGVGETQYF,TGTGCCAGCAGGATTCGGGCAGCGGGGGTGGGAGAGACCCAGTACTTC
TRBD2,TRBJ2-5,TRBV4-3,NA,CASSQGGSGGFARETQYF,TGCGCCAGCAGCCAAGGCGGTAGCGGGGGATTTGCGAGGGAGACCCAGTACTTC
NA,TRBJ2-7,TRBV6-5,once,CASSPGWLSSYEQYF,TGTGCCAGCAGCCCGGGGTGGCTTTCCTCCTACGAGCAGTACTTC
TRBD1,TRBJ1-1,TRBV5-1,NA,CASSLYRDRNTEAFF,TGCGCCAGCAGCTTATACCGGGACAGGAACACTGAAGCTTTCTTT
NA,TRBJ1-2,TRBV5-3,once,CARSLKGTGLLPSYGYTF,TGTGCCAGAAGCTTGAAAGGAACAGGGCTCCTACCAAGCTATGGCTACACCTTC
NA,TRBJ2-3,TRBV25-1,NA,CASSDAASSTDTQYF,TGTGCCAGCAGTGATGCGGCTTCTAGCACAGATACGCAGTATTTT
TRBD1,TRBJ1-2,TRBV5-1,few,CASSGTGGEGKGYTF,TGCGCCAGCAGCGGGACAGGGGGCGAGGGAAAGGGCTACACCTTC
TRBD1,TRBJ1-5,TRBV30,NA,CAWSRNFGSGGDQPQHF,TGTGCCTGGAGTCGGAATTTTGGGTCAGGGGGCGATCAGCCCCAGCATTTT
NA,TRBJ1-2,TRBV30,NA,CACEQGQLYGYTF,TGTGCCTGCGAGCAGGGCCAGCTATATGGCTACACCTTC
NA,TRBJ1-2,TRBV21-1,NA,CASMGTGGTAYGYTF,TGTGCCAGCATGGGGACAGGGGGTACCGCCTATGGCTACACCTTC
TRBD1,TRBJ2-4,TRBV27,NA,CASSLLPGQGSIQYF,TGTGCCAGCAGTTTACTCCCGGGACAGGGCAGCATTCAGTACTTC
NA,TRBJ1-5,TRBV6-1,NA,CASSAARGPQHF,TGTGCCAGCAGTGCCGCCAGGGGGCCCCAGCATTTT
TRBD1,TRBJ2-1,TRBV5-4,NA,CASSPDRVYNEQFF,TGTGCCAGCAGCCCGGACAGGGTATACAATGAGCAGTTCTTC
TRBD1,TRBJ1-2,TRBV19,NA,CASKPGGQGPYGYTF,TGTGCCAGTAAGCCTGGAGGACAGGGGCCTTATGGCTACACCTTC
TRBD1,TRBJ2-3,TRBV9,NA,CASERGPADTQYF,TGTGCCAGCGAGAGGGGGCCGGCAGATACGCAGTATTTT
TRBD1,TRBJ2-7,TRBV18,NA,CATGDRGPYEQYF,TGTGCCACCGGAGACAGGGGGCCCTACGAGCAGTACTTC
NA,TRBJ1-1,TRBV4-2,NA,CASSQVGQGYTEAFF,TGTGCCAGCAGCCAAGTCGGGCAGGGGTACACTGAAGCTTTCTTT
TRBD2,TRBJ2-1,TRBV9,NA,CASSPPGLAGGYNEQFF,TGTGCCAGCAGCCCCCCGGGACTAGCGGGGGGATACAATGAGCAGTTCTTC
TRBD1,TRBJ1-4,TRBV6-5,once,CASSITGGNEKLFF,TGTGCCAGCAGTATCACAGGGGGTAATGAAAAACTGTTTTTT
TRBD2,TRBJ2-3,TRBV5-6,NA,CASSLVFGGGTDTQYF,TGTGCCAGCAGCTTGGTATTCGGGGGGGGCACAGATACGCAGTATTTT
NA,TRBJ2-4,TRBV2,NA,CASSGGQTLAKNIQYF,TGTGCCAGCAGTGGGGGGCAGACCTTAGCCAAAAACATTCAGTACTTC
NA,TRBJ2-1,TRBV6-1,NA,CASRPRGNEQFF,TGTGCCAGCAGGCCTAGGGGGAATGAGCAGTTCTTC
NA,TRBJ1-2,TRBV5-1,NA,CASSLEGRDYGYTF,TGCGCCAGCAGCTTGGAGGGCAGGGACTATGGCTACACCTTC
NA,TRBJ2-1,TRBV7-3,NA,CASSLRTGFVNEQFF,TGTGCCAGCAGCCTCAGAACAGGGTTCGTCAATGAGCAGTTCTTC
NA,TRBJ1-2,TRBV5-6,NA,CASSFGGAGNNYGYTF,TGTGCCAGCAGCTTCGGGGGGGCAGGAAATAACTATGGCTACACCTTC
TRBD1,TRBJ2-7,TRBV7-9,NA,CASRKGTGDEQYF,TGTGCCAGCAGGAAAGGGACAGGGGACGAGCAGTACTTC
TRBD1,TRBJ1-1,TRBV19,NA,CASTAGTVNTEAFF,TGTGCCAGTACCGCCGGGACAGTGAACACTGAAGCTTTCTTT
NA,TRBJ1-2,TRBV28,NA,CASSFLYGYTF,TGTGCCAGCAGTTTTCTCTATGGCTACACCTTC
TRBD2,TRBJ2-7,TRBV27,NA,CASSSTSGGTYEQYF,TGTGCCAGCAGTTCGACTAGCGGGGGGACCTACGAGCAGTACTTC